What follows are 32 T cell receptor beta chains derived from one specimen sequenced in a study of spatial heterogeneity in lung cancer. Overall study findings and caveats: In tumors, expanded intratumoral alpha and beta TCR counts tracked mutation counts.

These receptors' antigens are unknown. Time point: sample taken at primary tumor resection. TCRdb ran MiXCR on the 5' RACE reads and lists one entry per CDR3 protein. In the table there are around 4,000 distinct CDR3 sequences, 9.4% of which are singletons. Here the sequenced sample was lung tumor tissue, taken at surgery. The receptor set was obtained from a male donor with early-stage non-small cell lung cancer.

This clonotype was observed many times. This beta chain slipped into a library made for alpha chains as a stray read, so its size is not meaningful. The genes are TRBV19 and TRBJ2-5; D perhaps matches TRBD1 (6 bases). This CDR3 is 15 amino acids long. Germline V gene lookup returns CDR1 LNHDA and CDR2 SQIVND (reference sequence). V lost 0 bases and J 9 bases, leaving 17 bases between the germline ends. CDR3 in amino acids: CASSIDRDTQTAQYF. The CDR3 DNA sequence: TGTGCCAGTAGTATAGATCGGGACACCCAGACGGCCCAGTACTTC.

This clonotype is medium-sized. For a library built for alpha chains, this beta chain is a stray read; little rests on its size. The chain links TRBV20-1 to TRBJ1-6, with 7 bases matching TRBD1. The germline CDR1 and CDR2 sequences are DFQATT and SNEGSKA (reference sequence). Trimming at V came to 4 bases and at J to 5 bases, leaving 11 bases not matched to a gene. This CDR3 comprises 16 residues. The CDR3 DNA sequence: TGCAGTGCTACGCCTTACAGGGGTAACAATAATTCACCCCTCCACTTT. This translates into CSATPYRGNNNSPLHF.

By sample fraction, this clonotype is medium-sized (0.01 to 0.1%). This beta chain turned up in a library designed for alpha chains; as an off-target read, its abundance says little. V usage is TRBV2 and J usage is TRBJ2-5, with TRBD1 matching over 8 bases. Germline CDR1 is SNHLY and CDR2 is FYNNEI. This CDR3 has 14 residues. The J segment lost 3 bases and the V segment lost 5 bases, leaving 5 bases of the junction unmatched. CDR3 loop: CASSQGAYEETQYF. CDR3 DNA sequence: TGTGCCAGCAGTCAGGGGGCGTATGAAGAGACCCAGTACTTC.

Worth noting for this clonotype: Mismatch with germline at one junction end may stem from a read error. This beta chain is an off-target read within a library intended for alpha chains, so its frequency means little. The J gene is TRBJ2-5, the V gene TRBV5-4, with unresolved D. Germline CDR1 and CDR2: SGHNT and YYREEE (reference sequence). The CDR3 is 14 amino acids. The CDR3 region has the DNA TGTGTCAGCAGCTCAATTGGGGTGATGGAGACCCAGTACTTC. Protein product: CVSSSIGVMETQYF.

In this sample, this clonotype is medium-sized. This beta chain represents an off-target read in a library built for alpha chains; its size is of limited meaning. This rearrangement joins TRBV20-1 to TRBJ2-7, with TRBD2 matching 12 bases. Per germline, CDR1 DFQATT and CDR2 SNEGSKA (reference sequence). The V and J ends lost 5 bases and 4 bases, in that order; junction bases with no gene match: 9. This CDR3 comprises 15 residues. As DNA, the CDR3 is TGCAGTGCTCGGGCTAGCGGGAGGGCCTCTTACGAGCAGTACTTC. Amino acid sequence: CSARASGRASYEQYF.

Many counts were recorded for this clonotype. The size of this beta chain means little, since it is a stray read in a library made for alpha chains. The CDR3 is CASSFSQTPNYGYTF. In DNA, the CDR3 is TGTGCCAGCAGTTTTTCCCAGACCCCGAACTATGGCTACACCTTC. This chain joins TRBV27 and TRBJ1-2; D unresolved. CDR3 length equals 15 residues. Trimming removed 3 bases at V and 2 bases at J, with 13 bases between. Germline assignment: CDR1 MNHEY and CDR2 SMNVEV (reference sequence).

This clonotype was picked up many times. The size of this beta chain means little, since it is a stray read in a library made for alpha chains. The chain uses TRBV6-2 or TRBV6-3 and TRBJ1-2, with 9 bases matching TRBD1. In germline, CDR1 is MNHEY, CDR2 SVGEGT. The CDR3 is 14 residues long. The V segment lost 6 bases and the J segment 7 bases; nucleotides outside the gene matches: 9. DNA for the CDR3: TGTGCCAGCAGGCCGGGACAGGGACTACGTGGCTACACCTTC. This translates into CASRPGQGLRGYTF.

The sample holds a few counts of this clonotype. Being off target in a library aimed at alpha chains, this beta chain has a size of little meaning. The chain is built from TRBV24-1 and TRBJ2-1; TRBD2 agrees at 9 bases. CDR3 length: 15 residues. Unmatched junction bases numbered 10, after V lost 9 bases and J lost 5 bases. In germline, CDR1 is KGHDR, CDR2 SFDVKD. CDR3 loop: CATSTAGGINNEQFF. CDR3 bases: TGTGCCACCTCCACCGCGGGAGGGATTAACAATGAGCAGTTCTTC.

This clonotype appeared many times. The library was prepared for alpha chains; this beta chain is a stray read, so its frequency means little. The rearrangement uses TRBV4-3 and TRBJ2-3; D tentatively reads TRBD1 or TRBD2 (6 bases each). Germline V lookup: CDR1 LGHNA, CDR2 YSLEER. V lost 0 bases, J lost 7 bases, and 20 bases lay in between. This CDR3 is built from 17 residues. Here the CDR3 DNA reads TGCGCCAGCAGCCAAGATACCGGGGGCGTCCAAGCGAATACGCAGTATTTT. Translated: CASSQDTGGVQANTQYF.

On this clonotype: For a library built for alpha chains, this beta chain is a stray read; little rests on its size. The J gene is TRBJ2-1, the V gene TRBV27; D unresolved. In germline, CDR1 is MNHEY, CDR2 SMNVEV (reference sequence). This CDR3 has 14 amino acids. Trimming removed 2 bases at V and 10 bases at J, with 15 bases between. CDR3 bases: TGTGCCAGCAGTTTAACTTCGGCCCCCAGGGAGCAGTTCTTC. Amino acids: CASSLTSAPREQFF.

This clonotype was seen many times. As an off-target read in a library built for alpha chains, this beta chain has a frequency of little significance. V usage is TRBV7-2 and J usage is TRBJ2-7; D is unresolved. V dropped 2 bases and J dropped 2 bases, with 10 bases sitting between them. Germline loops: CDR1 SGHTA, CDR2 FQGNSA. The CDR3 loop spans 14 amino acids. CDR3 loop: CASSLTSTTYEQYF. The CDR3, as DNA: TGTGCCAGCAGCTTAACATCGACCACCTACGAGCAGTACTTC.

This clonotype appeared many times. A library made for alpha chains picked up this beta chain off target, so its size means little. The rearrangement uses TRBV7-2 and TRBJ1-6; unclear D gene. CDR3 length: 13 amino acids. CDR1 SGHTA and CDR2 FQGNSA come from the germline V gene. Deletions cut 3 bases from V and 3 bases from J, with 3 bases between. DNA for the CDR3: TGTGCCAGCAGCTTTTACTATAATTCACCCCTCCACTTT. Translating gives CASSFYYNSPLHF.

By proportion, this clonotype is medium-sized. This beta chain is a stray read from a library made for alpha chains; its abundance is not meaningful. In DNA form, the CDR3 reads TGTGCCAGCAGCATCGGGACACTTCGTGAAGCTTTCTTT. This encodes CASSIGTLREAFF. This chain uses TRBV7-2 with TRBJ1-1; D may be TRBD1 (6 bases). Trimming cost V 5 bases and J 7 bases, with 14 bases left between them. Germline CDR1 and CDR2: SGHTA and FQGNSA. This CDR3 is 13 amino acids long.

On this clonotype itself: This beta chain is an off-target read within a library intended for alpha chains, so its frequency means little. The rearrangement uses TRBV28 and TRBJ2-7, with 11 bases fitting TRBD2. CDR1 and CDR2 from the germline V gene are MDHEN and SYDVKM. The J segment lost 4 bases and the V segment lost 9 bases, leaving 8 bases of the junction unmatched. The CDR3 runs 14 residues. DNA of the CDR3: TGTGCCAGTAGACCGGGACTAGCGGAGTACGAGCAGTACTTC. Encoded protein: CASRPGLAEYEQYF.

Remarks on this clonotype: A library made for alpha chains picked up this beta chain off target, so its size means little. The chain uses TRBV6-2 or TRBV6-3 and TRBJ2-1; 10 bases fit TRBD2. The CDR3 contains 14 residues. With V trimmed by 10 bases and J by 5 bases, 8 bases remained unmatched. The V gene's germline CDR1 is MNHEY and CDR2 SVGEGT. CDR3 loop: CATASGGANNEQFF. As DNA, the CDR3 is TGTGCCACCGCGAGCGGGGGGGCCAACAATGAGCAGTTCTTC.

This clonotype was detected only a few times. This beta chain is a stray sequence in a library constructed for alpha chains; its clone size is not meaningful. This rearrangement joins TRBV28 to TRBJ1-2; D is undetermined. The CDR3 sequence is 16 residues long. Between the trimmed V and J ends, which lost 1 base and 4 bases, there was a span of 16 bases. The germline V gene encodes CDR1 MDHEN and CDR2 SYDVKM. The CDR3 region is CASSLSGKTIRYGYTF. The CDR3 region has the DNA TGTGCCAGCAGTTTATCGGGAAAGACCATCCGCTATGGCTACACCTTC.

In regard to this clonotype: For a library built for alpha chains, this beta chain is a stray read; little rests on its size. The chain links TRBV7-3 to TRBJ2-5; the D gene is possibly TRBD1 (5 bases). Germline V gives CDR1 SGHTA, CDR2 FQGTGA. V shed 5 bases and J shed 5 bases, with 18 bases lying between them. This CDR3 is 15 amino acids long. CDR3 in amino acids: CASSPRQGGVETQYF. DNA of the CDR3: TGTGCCAGCAGCCCCCGGCAGGGCGGCGTGGAGACCCAGTACTTC.

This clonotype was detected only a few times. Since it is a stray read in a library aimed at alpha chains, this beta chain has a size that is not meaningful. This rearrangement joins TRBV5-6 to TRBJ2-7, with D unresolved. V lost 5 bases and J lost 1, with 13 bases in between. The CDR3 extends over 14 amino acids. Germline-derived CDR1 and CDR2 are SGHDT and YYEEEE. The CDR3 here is CASSPPDGSYEQYF. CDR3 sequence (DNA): TGTGCCAGCAGTCCCCCGGACGGATCCTACGAGCAGTACTTC.

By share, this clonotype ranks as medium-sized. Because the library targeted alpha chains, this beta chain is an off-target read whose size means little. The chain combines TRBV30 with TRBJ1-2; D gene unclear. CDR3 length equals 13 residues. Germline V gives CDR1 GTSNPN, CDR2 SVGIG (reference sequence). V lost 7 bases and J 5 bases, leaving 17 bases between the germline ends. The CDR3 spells CALDRAARYGYTF. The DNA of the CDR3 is TGTGCCTTGGACCGCGCCGCTAGGTATGGCTACACCTTC.

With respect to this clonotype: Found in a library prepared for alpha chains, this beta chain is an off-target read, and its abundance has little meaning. The CDR3 region has the DNA TGTGCCAGCAGCCAAGCTGTTAGTAGCGGGGATGGATACGAGCAGTACTTC. Translation gives CASSQAVSSGDGYEQYF. The genes are TRBV4-2 and TRBJ2-7; the match to TRBD2 covers 8 bases. The CDR3 covers 17 residues. V was pared by 1 base and J by 4 bases, with 12 bases of the junction left unmatched. Germline lookup yields CDR1 LGHNA and CDR2 YNFKEQ.

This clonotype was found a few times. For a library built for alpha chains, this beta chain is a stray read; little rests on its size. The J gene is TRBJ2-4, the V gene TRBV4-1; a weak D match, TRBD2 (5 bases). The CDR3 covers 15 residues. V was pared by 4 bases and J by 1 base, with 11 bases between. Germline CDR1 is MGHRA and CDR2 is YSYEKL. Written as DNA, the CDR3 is TGCGCCAGCAGCCGTCGGGAAGAGGCCAAAAACATTCAGTACTTC. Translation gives CASSRREEAKNIQYF.

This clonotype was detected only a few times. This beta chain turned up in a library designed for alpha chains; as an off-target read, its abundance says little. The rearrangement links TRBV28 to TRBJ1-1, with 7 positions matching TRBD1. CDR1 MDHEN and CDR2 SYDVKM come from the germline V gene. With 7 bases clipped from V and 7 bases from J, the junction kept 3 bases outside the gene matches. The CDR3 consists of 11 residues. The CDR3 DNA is TGTGCCAGCATCGACAGGGTTGAAGCTTTCTTT. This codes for CASIDRVEAFF. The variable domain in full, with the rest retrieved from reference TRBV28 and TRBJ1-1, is DVKVTQSSRYLVKRTGEKVFLECVQDMDHENMFWYRQDPGLGLRLIYFSYDVKMKEKGDIPEGYSVSREKKERFSLILESASTNQTSMYLCASIDRVEAFFGQGTRLTVV.

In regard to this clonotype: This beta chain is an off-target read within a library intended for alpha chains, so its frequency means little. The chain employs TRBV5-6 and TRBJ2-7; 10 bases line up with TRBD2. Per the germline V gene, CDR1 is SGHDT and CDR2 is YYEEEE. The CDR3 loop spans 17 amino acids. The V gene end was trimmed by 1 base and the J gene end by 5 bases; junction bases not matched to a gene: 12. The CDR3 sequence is CASSLRASGSLSHEQYF. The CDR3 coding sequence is TGTGCCAGCAGCTTGAGGGCTAGCGGGAGTCTGAGCCACGAGCAGTACTTC.

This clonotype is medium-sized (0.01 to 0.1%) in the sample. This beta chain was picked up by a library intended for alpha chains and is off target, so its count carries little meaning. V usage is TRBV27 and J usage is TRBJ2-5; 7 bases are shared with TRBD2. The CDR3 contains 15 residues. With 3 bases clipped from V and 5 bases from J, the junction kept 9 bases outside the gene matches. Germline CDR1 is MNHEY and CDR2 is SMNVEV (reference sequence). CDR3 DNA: TGTGCCAGCAGTTTTGCGGGGAGGGCCTGGGAGACCCAGTACTTC. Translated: CASSFAGRAWETQYF.

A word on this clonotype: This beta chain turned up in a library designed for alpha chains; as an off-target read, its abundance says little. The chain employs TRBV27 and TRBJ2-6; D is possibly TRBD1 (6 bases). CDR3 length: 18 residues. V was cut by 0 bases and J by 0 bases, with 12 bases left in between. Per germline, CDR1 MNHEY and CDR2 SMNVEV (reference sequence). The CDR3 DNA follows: TGTGCCAGCAGTTTATCGAACAGGGTTTTCTCTGGGGCCAACGTCCTGACTTTC. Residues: CASSLSNRVFSGANVLTF.

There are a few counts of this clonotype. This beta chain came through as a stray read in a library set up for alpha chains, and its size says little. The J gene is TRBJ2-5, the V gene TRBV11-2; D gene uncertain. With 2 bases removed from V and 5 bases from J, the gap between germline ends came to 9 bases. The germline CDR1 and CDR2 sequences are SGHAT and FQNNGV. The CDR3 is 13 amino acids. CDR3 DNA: TGTGCCAGCAGCTTATTGGGGTGGGAGACCCAGTACTTC. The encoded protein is CASSLLGWETQYF.

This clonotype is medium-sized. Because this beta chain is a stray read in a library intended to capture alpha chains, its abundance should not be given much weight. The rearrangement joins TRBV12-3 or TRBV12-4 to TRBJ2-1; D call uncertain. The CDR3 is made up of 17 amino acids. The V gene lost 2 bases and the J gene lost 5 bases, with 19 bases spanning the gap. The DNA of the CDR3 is TGTGCCAGCAGTTTAATCCCCCAACAATACAGTCACAATGAGCAGTTCTTC. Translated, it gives CASSLIPQQYSHNEQFF.

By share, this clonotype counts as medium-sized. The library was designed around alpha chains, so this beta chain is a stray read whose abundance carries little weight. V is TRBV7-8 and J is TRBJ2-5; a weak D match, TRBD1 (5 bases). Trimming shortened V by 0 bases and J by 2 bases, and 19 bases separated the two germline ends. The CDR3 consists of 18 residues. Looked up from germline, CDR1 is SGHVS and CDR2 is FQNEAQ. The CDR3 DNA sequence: TGTGCCAGCAGCTTAGCGCAAGTGGGGCAGGACCGGCAAGAGACCCAGTACTTC. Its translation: CASSLAQVGQDRQETQYF.

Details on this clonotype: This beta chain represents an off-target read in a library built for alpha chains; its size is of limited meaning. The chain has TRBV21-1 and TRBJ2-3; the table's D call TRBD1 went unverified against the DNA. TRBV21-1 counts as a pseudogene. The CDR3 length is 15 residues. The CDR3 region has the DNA TGTGCCAGCAGCAAAGTCACCCGGTACCCAGATACGCAGTATTTT. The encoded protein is CASSKVTRYPDTQYF.

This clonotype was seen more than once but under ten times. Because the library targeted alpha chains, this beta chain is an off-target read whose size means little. CDR3 in amino acids: CASSLWGSTDTQYF. CDR3 sequence (DNA): TGTGCCAGCAGCTTATGGGGAAGCACAGATACGCAGTATTTT. This sequence joins TRBV7-2 and TRBJ2-3; D is ambiguous. The CDR3 sequence is 14 residues long. CDR1 and CDR2 from the germline V gene are SGHTA and FQGNSA. V dropped 2 bases and J dropped 0 bases, with 6 bases sitting between them. The complete variable domain, with remaining parts taken from reference TRBV7-2 and TRBJ2-3, reads GAGVSQSPSNKVTEKGKDVELRCDPISGHTALYWYRQSLGQGLEFLIYFQGNSAPDKSGLPSDRFSAERTGGSVSTLTIQRTQQEDSAVYLCASSLWGSTDTQYFGPGTRLTVL.

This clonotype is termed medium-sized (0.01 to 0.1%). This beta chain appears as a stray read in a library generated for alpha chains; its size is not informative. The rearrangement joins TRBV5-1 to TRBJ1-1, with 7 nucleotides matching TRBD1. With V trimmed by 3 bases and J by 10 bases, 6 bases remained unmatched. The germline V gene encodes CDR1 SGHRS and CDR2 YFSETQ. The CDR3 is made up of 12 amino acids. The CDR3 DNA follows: TGCGCCAGCAGCTCAACAGGGGAAAGAGCTTTCTTT. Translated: CASSSTGERAFF.

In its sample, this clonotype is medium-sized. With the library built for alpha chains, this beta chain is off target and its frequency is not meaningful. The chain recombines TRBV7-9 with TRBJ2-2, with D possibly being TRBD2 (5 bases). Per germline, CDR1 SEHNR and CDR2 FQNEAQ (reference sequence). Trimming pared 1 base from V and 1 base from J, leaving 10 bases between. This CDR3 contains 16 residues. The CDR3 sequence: CASSLGVGGNTGELFF. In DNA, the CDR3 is TGTGCCAGCAGCTTAGGGGTTGGAGGGAACACCGGGGAGCTGTTTTTT.